Shown below are 22 T cell receptor beta chains from a single sample sequenced in a study of T cells after yellow fever vaccination. TCRdb redid the calling of the 5' RACE reads with MiXCR, one entry per CDR3 protein. Among 400,000 or so distinct CDR3 sequences listed, 6% to 8% were seen once. The starting material was PBMCs, obtained 5 days after the yellow fever booster vaccination. These receptors were collected from a man younger than 40 who received the YFV17D yellow fever vaccine.

J is TRBJ2-1 and V is TRBV5-1; TRBD2 matches at 10 bases. This CDR3 has 17 amino acids. With V trimmed by 6 bases and J by 2 bases, 11 bases remained unmatched. Germline-derived CDR1 and CDR2 are SGHRS and YFSETQ. CDR3 region: CASITGTSDITYNEQFF. CDR3 nucleotides: TGCGCCAGCATCACCGGGACTAGCGACATAACCTACAATGAGCAGTTCTTC.

This clonotype was counted many times. This chain links TRBV5-1 with TRBJ1-1, with 7 bases fitting TRBD1. Per the germline V gene, CDR1 is SGHRS and CDR2 is YFSETQ. The junction had 3 bases not matched to a gene; V was cut back by 0 bases and J by 7 bases. CDR3 length: 13 amino acids. The CDR3 sequence is CASSLEPGGEAFF. In DNA form, the CDR3 reads TGCGCCAGCAGCTTGGAGCCAGGGGGTGAAGCTTTCTTT.

This clonotype appeared a few times. The rearrangement joins TRBV12-3 or TRBV12-4 to TRBJ1-5; D is possibly TRBD1 (5 bases). This CDR3 has 13 residues. Trimming pared 6 bases from V and 3 bases from J, leaving 9 bases between. The CDR3 sequence: CASRGTTNQPQHF. The CDR3 DNA reads as TGTGCCAGCAGAGGGACTACCAATCAGCCCCAGCATTTT.

The V call is TRBV20-1, the J call TRBJ2-3; 9 bases map to TRBD2. The CDR3 spans 15 residues. Germline loops: CDR1 DFQATT, CDR2 SNEGSKA (reference sequence). The junction had 6 bases not matched to a gene; V was cut back by 1 base and J by 4 bases. The CDR3 spells CSARGLAAAPDTQYF. In DNA, the CDR3 is TGCAGTGCTAGAGGACTAGCGGCAGCCCCAGATACGCAGTATTTT.

This clonotype was detected many times. The genes are TRBV11-2 and TRBJ2-1, with 8 bases matching TRBD1. The CDR3 has 16 residues. Germline V CDR1 and CDR2: SGHAT, FQNNGV. V lost 4 bases and J lost 2; bases outside the gene matches: 7. The CDR3 spells CASSYMTGVTYNEQFF. CDR3 nucleotides: TGTGCCAGCAGCTATATGACAGGGGTCACCTACAATGAGCAGTTCTTC.

This clonotype was seen a few times. The J gene is TRBJ2-7, the V gene TRBV11-2, with unresolved D. Trimming removed 2 bases from V and 9 bases from J, with 17 bases in between. From germline, CDR1 is SGHAT and CDR2 FQNNGV. CDR3 size: 14 residues. CDR3: CASSLNVSPGVQYF. In nucleotides, the CDR3 is TGTGCCAGCAGCTTAAACGTCAGCCCAGGCGTGCAGTACTTC.

V usage is TRBV5-5 and J usage is TRBJ1-6, with D hard to call. There are 16 residues in the CDR3. V shed 4 bases and J shed 0 bases, with 11 bases lying between them. CDR1 and CDR2 from the germline V gene are SGHKS and YYEKEE (reference sequence). The CDR3 DNA is TGTGCCAGCAGCCCCTCCCAGCCCTCCTATAATTCACCCCTCCACTTT. It codes for CASSPSQPSYNSPLHF.

This clonotype was picked up many times. J is TRBJ2-7 and V is TRBV6-5; D may be TRBD1 or TRBD2 (5 bases each). V shed 2 bases and J shed 2 bases, with 13 bases lying between them. The CDR3 totals 15 residues. CDR1 and CDR2 from the germline V gene are MNHEY and SVGAGI. The CDR3, as DNA: TGTGCCAGCAGTTACGACCTCGGGGCCACCTACGAGCAGTACTTC. It encodes CASSYDLGATYEQYF.

This clonotype has a count of ten or more. This chain links TRBV30 with TRBJ2-7, with D maybe TRBD2 (7 bases). The CDR3 runs to 14 residues. Trimming took 0 bases from V and 4 from J, leaving 13 bases between them. Germline values: CDR1 GTSNPN, CDR2 SVGIG (reference sequence). This CDR3 reads CAWSVGGPRYEQYF. The DNA of the CDR3 is TGTGCCTGGAGTGTCGGGGGGCCAAGATACGAGCAGTACTTC.

This clonotype showed up many times. This chain joins TRBV29-1 and TRBJ2-5; D gene unclear. Germline V CDR1 and CDR2: SQVTM, ANQGSEA. The germline V and J ends were trimmed by 2 bases and 5 bases, with 9 bases remaining between them. The CDR3 has 12 residues. The CDR3 loop is CSVEIGPETQYF. The CDR3 DNA follows: TGCAGCGTTGAAATAGGTCCGGAGACCCAGTACTTC. The full variable domain, completed using reference TRBV29-1 and TRBJ2-5, is SAVISQKPSRDICQRGTSLTIQCQVDSQVTMMFWYRQQPGQSLTLIATANQGSEATYESGFVIDKFPISRPNLTFSTLTVSNMSPEDSSIYLCSVEIGPETQYFGPGTRLLVL.

This clonotype has ten or more counts. This rearrangement joins TRBV5-1 to TRBJ2-7; 12 nucleotides align to TRBD2. The CDR3 totals 15 residues. The germline gives CDR1 SGHRS, CDR2 YFSETQ. V lost 0 bases and J lost 6; bases outside the gene matches: 4. The CDR3 spells CASSLALAGGSEQYF. The DNA for the CDR3 is TGCGCCAGCAGCTTGGCCCTAGCGGGAGGGAGCGAGCAGTACTTC.

Comments on this clonotype: This may be a read error: a much more frequent sequence differs by one nucleotide. The chain links TRBV7-2 to TRBJ2-7; perhaps TRBD2 as D (6 bases). The germline V gene has CDR1 SGHTA and CDR2 FQGNSA. The CDR3 loop spans 15 amino acids. The CDR3 DNA is TGTGGCAGCAGCTTAGCACGGGACTGGGGCTACGAGCAGTACTTC. Amino acids: CGSSLARDWGYEQYF. Full variable domain (outside the CDR3, taken from reference TRBV7-2 and TRBJ2-7): GAGVSQSPSNKVTEKGKDVELRCDPISGHTALYWYRQSLGQGLEFLIYFQGNSAPDKSGLPSDRFSAERTGGSVSTLTIQRTQQEDSAVYLCGSSLARDWGYEQYFGPGTRLTVT.

This clonotype was detected many times. V is TRBV6-2 or TRBV6-3 and J is TRBJ2-7, with D perhaps TRBD1 (5 bases). Germline CDR1 reads MNHEY; CDR2 reads SVGEGT. Trimming took 10 bases from V and 3 from J, leaving 16 bases between them. This CDR3 has 13 amino acids. The chain's CDR3 is CATRAGVNYEQYF. In nucleotides, the CDR3 is TGTGCCACCAGGGCTGGTGTGAACTACGAGCAGTACTTC.

This clonotype was seen a handful of times. V usage is TRBV14 and J usage is TRBJ1-6; 7 bases match TRBD1. Germline trimming cut 6 bases from V and 10 bases from J; bases unmatched to any gene: 9. CDR1 and CDR2 (germline): SGHDN, FVKESK. This CDR3 contains 14 residues. The CDR3 DNA reads as TGTGCCAGCAGTCCGACAGGGATGGGATCACCCCTCCACTTT. This sequence encodes CASSPTGMGSPLHF.

This clonotype has ten or more counts. This chain connects TRBV4-3 to TRBJ2-1; no definite D call. Trimming removed 4 bases at V and 6 bases at J, with 10 bases between. The CDR3 runs 13 residues. Per the germline V gene, CDR1 is LGHNA and CDR2 is YSLEER. CDR3 in DNA: TGCGCCAGCAGCCGAGAACCCATCAATGAGCAGTTCTTC. Translation gives CASSREPINEQFF.

This clonotype was found a few times. The CDR3 bases are TGTGCCAGCAGTTTTTGGACTAGCGGTTTGGAGTCAAAAGAGACCCAGTACTTC. It codes for CASSFWTSGLESKETQYF. The chain employs TRBV12-3 or TRBV12-4 and TRBJ2-5; TRBD2 aligns across 10 bases. The V gene end was trimmed by 3 bases and the J gene end by 3 bases; junction bases not matched to a gene: 13. The CDR3 length is 18 residues.

The chain employs TRBV7-2 and TRBJ2-3; tentatively, D is TRBD2 (6 bases). The CDR3 spans 15 residues. Germline V CDR1 and CDR2: SGHTA, FQGNSA. V lost 5 bases and J 2 bases, leaving 14 bases between the germline ends. DNA for the CDR3: TGTGCCAGCAGCCGAAGCTTAGCGGTCACAGATACGCAGTATTTT. Amino acids: CASSRSLAVTDTQYF.

V is TRBV5-1 and J is TRBJ1-1; possible D gene TRBD1, 5 bases. The V gene's germline CDR1 is SGHRS and CDR2 YFSETQ. V shed 0 bases and J shed 3 bases, with 15 bases lying between them. The CDR3 has 16 residues. The CDR3 sequence: CASSLAPTEDDTEAFF. DNA of the CDR3: TGCGCCAGCAGCTTGGCCCCGACAGAGGACGACACTGAAGCTTTCTTT.

This clonotype came up a few times. This chain uses TRBV7-2 with TRBJ2-1; no reliable D call. Trimming took 2 bases from V and 4 from J, leaving 6 bases between them. From germline, CDR1 is SGHTA and CDR2 FQGNSA. This CDR3 region has 13 residues. Here the CDR3 DNA reads TGTGCCAGCAGCTTAACATTTTACAATGAGCAGTTCTTC. Protein sequence: CASSLTFYNEQFF.

In its sample, this clonotype was seen many times. The rearrangement links TRBV7-2 to TRBJ2-7; possibly TRBD2 for D (6 bases). V was clipped by 5 bases and J by 5 bases, with 13 bases between them. The CDR3 has 13 amino acids. CDR1 SGHTA and CDR2 FQGNSA come from the germline V gene. The DNA of the CDR3 is TGTGCCAGCAGCCCCGCCGGGAGTCACGAGCAGTACTTC. Translated, it gives CASSPAGSHEQYF.

This clonotype was picked up a small number of times. The rearrangement links TRBV7-2 to TRBJ2-1, with a possible D match to TRBD1 (5 bases). CDR1 is SGHTA and CDR2 is FQGNSA in the germline V gene. This CDR3 is built from 12 residues. V shed 5 bases and J shed 14 bases, with 16 bases lying between them. CDR3: CASSPIPRVEFF. The CDR3 DNA sequence: TGTGCCAGCAGCCCCATCCCCAGGGTGGAGTTCTTC.

A few counts support this clonotype. The chain uses TRBV5-1 and TRBJ2-5, with 13 bases lining up with TRBD2. The V segment lost 3 bases and the J segment 4 bases; nucleotides outside the gene matches: 3. This CDR3 has 15 amino acids. CDR1 and CDR2 from the germline V gene are SGHRS and YFSETQ. As DNA, the CDR3 is TGCGCCAGCAGCTCTCGACTAGCGGGAGGAGAGACCCAGTACTTC. It is translated as CASSSRLAGGETQYF.